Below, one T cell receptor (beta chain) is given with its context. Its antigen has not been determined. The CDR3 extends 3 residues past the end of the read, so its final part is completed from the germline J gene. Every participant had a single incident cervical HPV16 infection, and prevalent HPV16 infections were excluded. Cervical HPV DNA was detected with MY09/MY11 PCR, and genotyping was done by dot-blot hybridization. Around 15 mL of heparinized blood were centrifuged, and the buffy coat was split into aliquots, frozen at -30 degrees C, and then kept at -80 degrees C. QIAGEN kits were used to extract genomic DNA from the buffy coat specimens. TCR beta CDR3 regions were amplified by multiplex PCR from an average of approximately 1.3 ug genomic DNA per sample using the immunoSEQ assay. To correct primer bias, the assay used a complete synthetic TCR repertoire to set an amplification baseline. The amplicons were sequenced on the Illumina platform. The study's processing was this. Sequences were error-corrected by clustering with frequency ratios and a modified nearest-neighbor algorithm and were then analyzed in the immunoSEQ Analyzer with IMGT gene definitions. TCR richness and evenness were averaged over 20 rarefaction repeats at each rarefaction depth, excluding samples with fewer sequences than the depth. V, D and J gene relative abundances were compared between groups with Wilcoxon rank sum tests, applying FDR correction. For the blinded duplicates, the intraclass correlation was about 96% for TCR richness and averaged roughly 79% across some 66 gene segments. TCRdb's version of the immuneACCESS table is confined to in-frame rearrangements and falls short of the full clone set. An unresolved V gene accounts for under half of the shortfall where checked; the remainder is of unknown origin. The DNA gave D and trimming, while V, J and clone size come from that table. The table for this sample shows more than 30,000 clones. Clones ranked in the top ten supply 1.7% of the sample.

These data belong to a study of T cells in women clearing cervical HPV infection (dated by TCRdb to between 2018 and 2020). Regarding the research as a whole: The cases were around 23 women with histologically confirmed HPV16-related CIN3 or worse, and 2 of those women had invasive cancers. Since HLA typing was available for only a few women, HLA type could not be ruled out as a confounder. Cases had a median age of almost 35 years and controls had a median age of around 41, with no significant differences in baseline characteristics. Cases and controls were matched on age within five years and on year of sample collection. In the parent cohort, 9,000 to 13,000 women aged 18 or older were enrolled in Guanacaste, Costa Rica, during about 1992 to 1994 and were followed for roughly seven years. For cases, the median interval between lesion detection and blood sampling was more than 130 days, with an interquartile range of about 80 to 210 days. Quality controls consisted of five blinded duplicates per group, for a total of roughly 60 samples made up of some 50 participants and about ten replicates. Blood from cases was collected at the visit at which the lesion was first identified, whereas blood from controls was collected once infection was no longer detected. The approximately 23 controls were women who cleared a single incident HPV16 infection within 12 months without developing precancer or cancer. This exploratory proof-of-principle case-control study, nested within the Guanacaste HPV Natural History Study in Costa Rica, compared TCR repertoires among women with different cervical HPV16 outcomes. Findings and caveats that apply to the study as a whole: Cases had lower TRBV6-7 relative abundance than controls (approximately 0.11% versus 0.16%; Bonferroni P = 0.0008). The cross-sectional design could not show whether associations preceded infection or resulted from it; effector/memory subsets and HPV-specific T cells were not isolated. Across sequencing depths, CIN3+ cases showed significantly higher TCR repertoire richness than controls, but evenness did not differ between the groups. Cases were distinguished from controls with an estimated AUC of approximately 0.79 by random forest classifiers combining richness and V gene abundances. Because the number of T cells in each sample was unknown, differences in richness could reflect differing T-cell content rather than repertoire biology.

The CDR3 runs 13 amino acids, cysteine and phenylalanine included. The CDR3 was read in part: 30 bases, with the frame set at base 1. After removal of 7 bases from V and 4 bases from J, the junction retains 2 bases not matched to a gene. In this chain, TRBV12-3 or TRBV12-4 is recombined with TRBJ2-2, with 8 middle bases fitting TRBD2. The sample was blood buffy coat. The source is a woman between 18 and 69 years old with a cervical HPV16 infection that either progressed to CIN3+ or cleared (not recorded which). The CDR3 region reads CASISGGTGELFF. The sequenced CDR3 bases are TGTGCCAGCATAAGCGGGGGCACCGGGGAG.